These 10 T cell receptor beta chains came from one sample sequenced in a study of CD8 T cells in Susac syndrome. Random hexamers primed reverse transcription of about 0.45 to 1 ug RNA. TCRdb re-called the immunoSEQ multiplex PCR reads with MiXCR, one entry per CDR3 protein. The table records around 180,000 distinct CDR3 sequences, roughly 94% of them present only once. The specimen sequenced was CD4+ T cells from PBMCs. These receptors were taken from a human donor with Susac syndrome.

This CDR3 is CASNQGQSQETQYF. The CDR3 nucleotides are TGCGCCAGCAACCAAGGACAATCCCAAGAGACCCAGTACTTC. V is TRBV5-1 and J is TRBJ2-5; maybe TRBD1 (5 bases). V was clipped by 6 bases and J by 1 base, with 13 bases between them. The length of the CDR3 is 14 residues. Germline CDR1 SGHRS, CDR2 YFSETQ.

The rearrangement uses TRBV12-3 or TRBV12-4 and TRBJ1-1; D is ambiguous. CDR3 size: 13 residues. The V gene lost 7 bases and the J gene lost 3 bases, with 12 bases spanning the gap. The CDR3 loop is CASTLRRDTEAFF. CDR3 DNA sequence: TGTGCCAGCACCCTCAGACGCGACACTGAAGCTTTCTTT.

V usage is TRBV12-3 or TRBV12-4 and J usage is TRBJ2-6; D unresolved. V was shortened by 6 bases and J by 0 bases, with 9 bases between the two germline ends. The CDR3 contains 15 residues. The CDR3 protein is CASSGGSSGANVLTF. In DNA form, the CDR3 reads TGTGCCAGCAGCGGCGGTAGCTCTGGGGCCAACGTCCTGACTTTC.

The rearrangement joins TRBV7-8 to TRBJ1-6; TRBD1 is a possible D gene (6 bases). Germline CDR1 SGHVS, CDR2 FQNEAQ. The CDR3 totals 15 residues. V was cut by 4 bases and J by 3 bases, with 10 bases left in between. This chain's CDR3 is CASSSHRVYNSPLHF. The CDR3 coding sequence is TGTGCCAGCAGCTCCCACAGGGTCTATAATTCACCCCTCCACTTT.

The CDR3 region has the DNA TGCAGCGTTTTAGGACAGCGCACAGATACGCAGTATTTT. Translated, it gives CSVLGQRTDTQYF. V usage is TRBV29-1 and J usage is TRBJ2-3; D might be TRBD1 (6 bases). Germline V gene lookup returns CDR1 SQVTM and CDR2 ANQGSEA. The ends were cut back, 5 bases at V and 1 base at J, with 10 bases in the middle. The CDR3 loop spans 13 amino acids.

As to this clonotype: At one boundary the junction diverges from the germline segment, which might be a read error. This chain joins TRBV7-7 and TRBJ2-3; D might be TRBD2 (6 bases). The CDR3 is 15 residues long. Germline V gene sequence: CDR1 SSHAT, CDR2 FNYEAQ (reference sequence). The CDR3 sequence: CASSLSGGTTDTQYF. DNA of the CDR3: TGTGCTAGCAGCTTAAGTGGCGGGACTACAGATACGCAGTATTTT.

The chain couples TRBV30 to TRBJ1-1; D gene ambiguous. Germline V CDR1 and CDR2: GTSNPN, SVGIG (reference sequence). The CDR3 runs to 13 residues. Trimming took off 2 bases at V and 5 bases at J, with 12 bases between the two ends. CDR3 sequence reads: CAWSRTVGTEAFF. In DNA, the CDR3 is TGTGCCTGGAGTCGGACGGTGGGGACTGAAGCTTTCTTT.

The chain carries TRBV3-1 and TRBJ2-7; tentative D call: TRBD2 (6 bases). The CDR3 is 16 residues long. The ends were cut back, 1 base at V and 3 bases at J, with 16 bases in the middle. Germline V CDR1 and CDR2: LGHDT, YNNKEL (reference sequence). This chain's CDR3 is CASSQVTPRGSYEQYF. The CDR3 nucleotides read TGTGCCAGCAGCCAAGTAACCCCCCGGGGGAGCTACGAGCAGTACTTC.

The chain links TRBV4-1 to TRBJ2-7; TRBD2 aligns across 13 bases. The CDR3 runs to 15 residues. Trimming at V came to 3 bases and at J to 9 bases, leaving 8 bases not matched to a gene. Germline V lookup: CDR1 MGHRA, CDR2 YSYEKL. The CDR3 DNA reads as TGCGCCAGCAGCCATCCGACTAGCGGGGGGCCGGTGCAGTACTTC. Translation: CASSHPTSGGPVQYF.

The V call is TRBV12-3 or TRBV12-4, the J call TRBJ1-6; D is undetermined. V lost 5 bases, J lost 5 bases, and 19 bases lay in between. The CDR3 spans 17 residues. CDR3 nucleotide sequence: TGTGCCAGCAGTCCCCGGTTAGGTTCGGCGGATAATTCACCCCTCCACTTT. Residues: CASSPRLGSADNSPLHF.